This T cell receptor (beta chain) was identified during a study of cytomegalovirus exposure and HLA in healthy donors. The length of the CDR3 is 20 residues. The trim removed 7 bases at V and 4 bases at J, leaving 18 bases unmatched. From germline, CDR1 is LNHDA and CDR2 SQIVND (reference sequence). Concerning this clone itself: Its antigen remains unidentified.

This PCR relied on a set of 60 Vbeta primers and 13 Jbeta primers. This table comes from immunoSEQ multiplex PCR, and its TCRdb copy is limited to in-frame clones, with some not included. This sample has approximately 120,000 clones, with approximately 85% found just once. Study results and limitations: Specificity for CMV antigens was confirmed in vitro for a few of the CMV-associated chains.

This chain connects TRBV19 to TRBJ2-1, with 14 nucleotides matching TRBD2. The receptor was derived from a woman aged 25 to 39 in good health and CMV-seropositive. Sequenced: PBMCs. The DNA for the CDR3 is TGTGCCAGTATGGGGGAACGGGGGACTAGCGGGAGTTCTGGTTACAATGAGCAGTTCTTC. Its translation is CASMGERGTSGSSGYNEQFF.